This record looks at one TCR beta chain sequence and its context. Its antigen is still unknown. The data were obtained in a study of vaccination effects on CD4 cells after COVID-19. Study as a whole: Participants got two doses of BNT162b2 or mRNA-1273 vaccine. Regarding the study as a whole: There were few convalescent patients in the study and no early post-infection timepoints. After vaccination of healthy people, only 1 of 255 vaccine-induced clones cross-reacted with common cold coronaviruses.

Before any sequencing was done, the ViraFEST assay used viral peptide pools to expand antigen-specific CD4+ T cells. Culturing for around ten days preceded CD4+ T cell isolation. Prior SARS-CoV-2 infection was absent in the vaccine recipients, as shown by negative nucleocapsid antibodies. Both day 3 and day 7 saw half the medium replaced with IL-2 medium. Sequenced by immunoSEQ multiplex PCR; TCRdb stores in-frame clones only, minus some. The sample lists 65,000 or so clones; roughly 76% were seen once. Germline loops: CDR1 LGHDT, CDR2 YNNKEL (reference sequence). V was pared by 0 bases and J by 0 bases, with 4 bases of the junction left unmatched. This CDR3 spans 16 amino acids.

This receptor was taken from a human donor who received a COVID-19 vaccine. The sample consisted of CD4+ T cells from PBMCs cultured with HCoV-NL63 spike peptides, taken before COVID-19 vaccination. The chain recombines TRBV3-1 (or the pseudogene TRBV3-2) with TRBJ1-1; 7 nucleotides match TRBD1. The CDR3 is CASSQDRGTLNTEAFF. The CDR3 DNA is TGTGCCAGCAGCCAAGACAGGGGGACCTTGAACACTGAAGCTTTCTTT.